One TCR beta chain is described in this entry. Its specific antigen is unknown. No base quality values were provided; no much bigger clone lies one nucleotide off. The collaborating institutions used their own protocols to collect whole blood in K2EDTA tubes. Collaborator samples were shipped for TCRbeta analysis as frozen whole blood, isolated PBMCs, or DNA extracted from either sample type. The data belong to a study of blood T cell repertoires in COVID-19 (dated by TCRdb to 2020 to 2021). In the study overall: Collaborator samples came from the United States, Italy and Spain and covered acute and convalescent phases of COVID-19. The prospective study material was composed of cDNA or gDNA derived from T cells, B-cell-depleted T cells, or PBMCs. Deeply sampled blood TCRbeta repertoires from subjects exposed to, actively infected with, or recovered from COVID-19 were included in the dataset. A freely available public database, intended as a resource for researchers studying the immune response to SARS-CoV-2, is where the repertoires were released. The samples were drawn from two sources: the first 160 participants of the ongoing ImmuneRACE study, and 1,200 or so subjects contributed by 6 global collaborators. A de-identified subject ID, COVID-19 status, age in years and sex were almost always included in the sample metadata. Where available, HLA class I and class II types were taken from metadata supplied by the sample provider and were not determined by assay-based typing. Summary of the overall study and its limitations: The amount of clinical and demographic metadata varied by source and participant and was provided uncurated.

V is pared back by 4 bases and J by 5 bases, with 11 bases lying between the germline termini. From the germline V gene, CDR1 is KGHSH and CDR2 is LQKENI. The CDR3 holds 13 amino acids from the cysteine to the phenylalanine. Only CDR3 DNA remains: 39 bases, in frame from the first base. The immunoSEQ Assay, a bias-controlled multiplex PCR, was used to amplify TCRbeta CDR3 regions from genomic DNA. Per the authors' processing: The number of nucleated cells in each sample was estimated from the amplification of reference gene primers within the assay. To quantify the absolute abundance of each unique TCRbeta CDR3 rearrangement, sequence reads were collapsed and filtered. For each sample, productive Simpson clonality was calculated as the square root of Simpson's diversity index over productive rearrangements. In its TCRdb copy, this immuneACCESS table keeps in-frame sequences only and misses some clones. Where compared with another copy, unresolved V genes explain less than half of these, and the others have no known cause. D and trimming were read from the DNA, whereas the V and J calls and clone size are those reported in that table. In this sample the table shows around 110,000 clones, almost 85% of which occur a single time. Roughly 7.1% of the sample is taken by the ten largest.

The V gene is TRBV18 and the J gene is TRBJ1-2, with a weak D call of TRBD1 (5 bases match). The specimen sequenced was peripheral blood. The sequence was collected from a man in his 70s with active or convalescent COVID-19. The DNA is as follows: TGTGCCAGCTCACAGGGGCGGGGATATGGCTACACCTTC. It is translated as CASSQGRGYGYTF. Reference TRBV18 and TRBJ1-2 genes cover what lies past the CDR3, so the full variable domain is NAGVMQNPRHLVRRRGQEARLRCSPMKGHSHVYWYRQLPEEGLKFMVYLQKENIIDESGMPKERFSAEFPKEGPSILRIQQVVRGDSAAYFCASSQGRGYGYTFGSGTRLTVV.